A selection of T cell receptor beta chains follows, all from one sample in a study of human T cells and chemical hapten exposure. One entry per CDR3 protein, called by TCRdb with MiXCR from the RACE reads. Among approximately 60,000 distinct CDR3 sequences, 8% to 10% were seen once, and the ten largest hold 8% to 10%. The sequencing used whole blood, collected in connection with sensitization to the hapten diphenylcyclopropenone (DPC). These receptors originate from a man aged 35 to 55 with alopecia areata. Some clones in this sample may be carry-over from other donors' samples. CDR3s include the opening cysteine and the closing phenylalanine or tryptophan. Each record gives: clone size, D gene, J gene, V gene, CDR3 length, CDR3 DNA, CDR3 protein. A D gene is named only where the DNA matches it firmly. Only some rows state a clone size, as once, few, many or a class for expanded clones.

.,.,TRBJ1-1,TRBV24-1,12,TGTGCCACCAGTGATTCTAACACTGAAGCTTTCTTT,CATSDSNTEAFF
.,.,TRBJ2-5,TRBV29-1,15,TGCAGCGTTGCTCAAACACCCGGCGGGCAAGAGACCCAGTACTTC,CSVAQTPGGQETQYF
.,.,TRBJ1-1,TRBV28,14,TGTGCCAGCAGTCCGACCCGTCAGCAGAGTGAAGCTTTCTTT,CASSPTRQQSEAFF
few,TRBD2,TRBJ2-5,TRBV23-1,18,TGCGCCAGCGGTAGACTAGCGGGAGAGAGTATAGGGGAGGAGACCCAGTACTTC,CASGRLAGESIGEETQYF
.,.,TRBJ2-3,TRBV7-9,13,TGTGCCAGCAGTTTGACTAGGCAAGATACGCAGTATTTT,CASSLTRQDTQYF
many,.,TRBJ2-6,TRBV2,13,TGTGCCAGCATCAGGACTGGGGCCAACGTCCTGACTTTC,CASIRTGANVLTF
.,.,TRBJ1-4,TRBV7-9,15,TGTGCCAGCAGGGTGGGACTCGCAACTAATGAAAAACTGTTTTTT,CASRVGLATNEKLFF
few,.,TRBJ1-5,TRBV7-8,13,TGTGCCAGCAGCCGACGGCCAGATCAGCCCCAGCATTTT,CASSRRPDQPQHF
few,.,TRBJ2-2,TRBV7-2,13,TGTGCCAGCAGCTTTCACTCAACCGGGGAGCTGTTTTTT,CASSFHSTGELFF
.,.,TRBJ2-3,TRBV28,15,TGTGCCAGCAGTTTAAGTGGGAGGCTTGCAGATACGCAGTATTTT,CASSLSGRLADTQYF
few,TRBD1,TRBJ1-1,TRBV6-6,13,TGTGCCAGCAACCTACAGGGGAGCACTGAAGCTTTCTTT,CASNLQGSTEAFF
few,.,TRBJ2-6,TRBV7-9,19,TGTGCCAGCAGCCTGAGGCCCGGGGACTCCAGGGCTGGGGCCAACGTCCTGACTTTC,CASSLRPGDSRAGANVLTF
many,.,TRBJ2-1,TRBV9,11,TGTGCCAGCAGCGTGGAGGATGAGCAGTTCTTC,CASSVEDEQFF
few,.,TRBJ1-1,TRBV12-3/TRBV12-4,15,TGTGCCAGCAGTCGTGGGGTCGGGCGCGGAACTGAAGCTTTCTTT,CASSRGVGRGTEAFF
few,.,TRBJ2-3,TRBV28,16,TGTGCCAGCAGCAGATGGGACGGGAGTATCTCAGATACGCAGTATTTT,CASSRWDGSISDTQYF
few,.,TRBJ2-5,TRBV6-6,12,TGTGCCAGCAGTTCCAGCCAAGAGACCCAGTACTTC,CASSSSQETQYF
.,.,TRBJ2-5,TRBV7-9,13,TGTGCCAGCAGCTTACCCGTGTTTGAGACCCAGTACTTC,CASSLPVFETQYF
.,TRBD2,TRBJ2-3,TRBV15,16,TGTGCCACCAGCAGGGGGACTAGCGGGAGCACAGATACGCAGTATTTT,CATSRGTSGSTDTQYF
many,.,TRBJ1-6,TRBV7-9,14,TGTGCCAGCAGCCTACCCTTCCTAAATTCACCCCTCCACTTT,CASSLPFLNSPLHF
many,TRBD2,TRBJ2-2,TRBV7-3,15,TGTGCCAGCAGCTTTATGGCGGGAGTAGGAGGGGAGCTGTTTTTT,CASSFMAGVGGELFF
many,TRBD2,TRBJ2-4,TRBV28,15,TGTGCCAGCAGCTTGACTAGCGTGGCCAAAAACATTCAGTACTTC,CASSLTSVAKNIQYF
few,.,TRBJ1-5,TRBV5-6,12,TGTGCCAGCAGCCGGACGGGCCAGCCCCAGCATTTT,CASSRTGQPQHF
many,.,TRBJ2-7,TRBV6-1,14,TGTGCCAGCAGTACGGGAGATAGGGCCTACGAGCAGTACTTC,CASSTGDRAYEQYF
.,TRBD2,TRBJ2-1,TRBV10-2,13,TGCGCCAGCAGTGCGATTCTAGCGGCAGAGCAGTTCTTC,CASSAILAAEQFF
few,TRBD1,TRBJ1-2,TRBV7-9,12,TGTGCCAGCAGCCCCGGCCGACAGGGTAACACCTTC,CASSPGRQGNTF
few,TRBD1,TRBJ2-1,TRBV5-1,15,TGCGCCAGCAGCTTGGGGCAGGGGGAATACAATGAGCAGTTCTTC,CASSLGQGEYNEQFF
few,.,TRBJ2-7,TRBV2,14,TGTGCCAGCAGTGAAACGAGGGTCTCCTACGAGCAGTACTTC,CASSETRVSYEQYF
.,.,TRBJ2-3,TRBV9,15,TGTGCCAGCAGCGTAGTCGGCCTGCACAAAGATACGCAGTATTTT,CASSVVGLHKDTQYF
many,.,TRBJ2-3,TRBV3-1,13,TGTGCCAGCAGCCAAGAGTCCACAGATACGCAGTATTTT,CASSQESTDTQYF
.,.,TRBJ1-6,TRBV6-5,16,TGTGCCAGCAGTTACGTGCTGAGCTCCTATAATTCACCCCTCCACTTT,CASSYVLSSYNSPLHF
few,TRBD1,TRBJ2-3,TRBV5-1,15,TGCGCCAGCAGCCAGACAGGGCATCGCACAGATACGCAGTATTTT,CASSQTGHRTDTQYF
few,TRBD2,TRBJ2-1,TRBV7-9,15,TGTGCCAGCAGCTTTGCCCGGGCTAGCGGTAGTGAGCAGTTCTTC,CASSFARASGSEQFF
few,.,TRBJ2-3,TRBV3-1,15,TGTGCCAGCAGCCAAGATGGGACTCCTCGGGATACGCAGTATTTT,CASSQDGTPRDTQYF
.,TRBD1,TRBJ1-2,TRBV7-9,15,TGTGCCAGCAGCTTAACGACAGGGGGGAACTATGGCTACACCTTC,CASSLTTGGNYGYTF
few,.,TRBJ2-5,TRBV7-8,12,TGTGCCAGCAGCTTGGGGGCGGAGACCCAGTACTTC,CASSLGAETQYF
many,TRBD1,TRBJ2-7,TRBV3-1,14,TGTGCCAGCAGCCAGGGACAGGTTAGCTACGAGCAGTACTTC,CASSQGQVSYEQYF
.,.,TRBJ2-7,TRBV7-9,13,TGTGCCAGCAGCTTTCCACCCGACCACGAGCAGTACTTC,CASSFPPDHEQYF
.,.,TRBJ2-7,TRBV7-3,14,TGTGCCAGCAGCTCCTCAGGAGGATCCTACGAGCAGTACTTC,CASSSSGGSYEQYF
.,.,TRBJ2-3,TRBV24-1,16,TGTGCCACCAGTGTCGTCTCCCGCCCCCGCACAGATACGCAGTATTTT,CATSVVSRPRTDTQYF
.,TRBD1,TRBJ2-1,TRBV27,14,TGTGCCAGCAGTGCACCAACAGGGGCCGGGGAGCAGTTCTTC,CASSAPTGAGEQFF
.,.,TRBJ2-3,TRBV7-2,13,TGTGCCAGCAGCTTACAGGGAGGAGATACGCAGTATTTT,CASSLQGGDTQYF
.,.,TRBJ1-4,TRBV4-3,16,TGCGCCAGCAGCCAAGGAAGCGGACAGAAGAATGAAAAACTGTTTTTT,CASSQGSGQKNEKLFF
many,.,TRBJ2-7,TRBV10-2,14,TGCGCCAGCAGTGACCCGGCTAGAGCCTACGAGCAGTACTTC,CASSDPARAYEQYF
.,TRBD1,TRBJ2-2,TRBV6-1,13,TGTGCCAGCAGGGGGACAGGGCCCGGGGAGCTGTTTTTT,CASRGTGPGELFF
few,.,TRBJ2-6,TRBV5-1,15,TGCGCCAGCAGCACCACAAGCTCTGGGGCCAACGTCCTGACTTTC,CASSTTSSGANVLTF